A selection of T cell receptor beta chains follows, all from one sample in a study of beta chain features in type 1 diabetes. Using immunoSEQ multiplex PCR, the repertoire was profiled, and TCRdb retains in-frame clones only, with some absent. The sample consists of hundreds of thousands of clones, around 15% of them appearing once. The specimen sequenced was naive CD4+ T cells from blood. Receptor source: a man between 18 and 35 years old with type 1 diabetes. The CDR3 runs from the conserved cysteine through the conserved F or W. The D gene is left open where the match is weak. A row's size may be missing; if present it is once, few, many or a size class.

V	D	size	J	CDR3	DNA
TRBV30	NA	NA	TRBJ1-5	CAWSRMGDQPQHF	TGTGCCTGGAGTCGAATGGGGGATCAGCCCCAGCATTTT
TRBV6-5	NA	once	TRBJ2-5	CASRTGRDKAQYF	TGTGCCAGCAGGACGGGGCGGGACAAGGCCCAGTACTTC
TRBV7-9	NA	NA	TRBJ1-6	CASSLREGYNSPLHF	TGTGCCAGCAGTTTAAGGGAGGGCTATAATTCACCCCTCCACTTT
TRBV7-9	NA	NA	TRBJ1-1	CASSFLGVTEAFF	TGTGCCAGCAGCTTTTTGGGGGTCACTGAAGCTTTCTTT
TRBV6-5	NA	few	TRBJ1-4	CASSYNGAGEKLFF	TGTGCCAGCAGTTACAACGGGGCTGGGGAAAAACTGTTTTTT
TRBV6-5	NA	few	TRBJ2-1	CASQDPGSYNEQFF	TGTGCCAGCCAGGACCCAGGCTCCTACAATGAGCAGTTCTTC
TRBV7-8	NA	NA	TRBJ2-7	CASSLVAGPYEQYF	TGTGCCAGCAGCTTAGTGGCAGGGCCCTACGAGCAGTACTTC
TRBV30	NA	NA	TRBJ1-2	CAWSRRSFGAGNGYTF	TGTGCCTGGAGTAGGCGTAGTTTCGGGGCGGGCAATGGCTACACCTTC
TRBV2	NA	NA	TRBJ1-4	CASIYRISEKLFF	TGTGCCAGCATTTACCGTATAAGCGAAAAACTGTTTTTT
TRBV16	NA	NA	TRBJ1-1	CASSQSLNTEAFF	TGTGCCAGCAGCCAATCACTGAACACTGAAGCTTTCTTT
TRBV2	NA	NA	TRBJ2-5	CASSEAWRSQETQYF	TGTGCCAGCAGTGAAGCGTGGCGGTCCCAAGAGACCCAGTACTTC
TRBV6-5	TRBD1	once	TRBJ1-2	CASSYWTGDGYTF	TGTGCCAGCAGTTACTGGACAGGGGATGGCTACACCTTC
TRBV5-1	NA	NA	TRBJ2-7	CASSLVTESYEQYF	TGCGCCAGCAGCTTGGTAACAGAATCCTACGAGCAGTACTTC
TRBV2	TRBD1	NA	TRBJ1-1	CASSSGGWNTEAFF	TGTGCCAGCAGTTCAGGGGGCTGGAACACTGAAGCTTTCTTT
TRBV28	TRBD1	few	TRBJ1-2	CASSPGTALYGYTF	TGTGCCAGCAGTCCTGGGACAGCTCTTTATGGCTACACCTTC
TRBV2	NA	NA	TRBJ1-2	CASSEGLASDGYTF	TGTGCCAGCAGTGAAGGTTTGGCTTCTGATGGCTACACCTTC
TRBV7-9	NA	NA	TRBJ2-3	CASSPLGLVNF	TGTGCCAGCAGCCCCTTGGGTCTTGTGAATTTT
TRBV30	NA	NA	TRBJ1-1	CAWSLGGFEAFF	TGTGCCTGGAGCCTAGGGGGTTTTGAAGCTTTCTTT
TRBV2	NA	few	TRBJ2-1	CASSRYNEQFF	TGTGCCAGCAGTCGCTACAATGAGCAGTTCTTC
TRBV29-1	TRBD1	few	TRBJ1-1	CSVGQGANTEAFF	TGCAGCGTTGGACAGGGGGCGAACACTGAAGCTTTCTTT
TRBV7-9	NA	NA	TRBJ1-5	CASSLDRSQPQHF	TGTGCCAGCAGCTTAGATCGAAGCCAGCCCCAGCATTTT
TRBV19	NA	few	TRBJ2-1	CASSSGSGGNNEQFF	TGTGCCAGTAGTTCGGGCTCAGGGGGGAACAATGAGCAGTTCTTC
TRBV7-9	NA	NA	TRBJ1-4	CASRTTATNEKLFF	TGTGCCAGCAGGACGACAGCAACTAATGAAAAACTGTTTTTT
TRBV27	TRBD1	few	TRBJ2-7	CASRRDSSYEQYF	TGTGCCAGCAGGAGGGACAGCTCCTACGAGCAGTACTTC
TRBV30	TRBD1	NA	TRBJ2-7	CAWSGQTYEQYF	TGTGCCTGGTCGGGACAGACATACGAGCAGTACTTC
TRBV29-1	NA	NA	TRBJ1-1	CSVVKGMYTEAFF	TGCAGCGTTGTAAAGGGCATGTACACTGAAGCTTTCTTT
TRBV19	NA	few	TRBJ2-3	CASSIASASTDTQYF	TGTGCCAGTAGTATAGCGTCGGCTAGCACAGATACGCAGTATTTT
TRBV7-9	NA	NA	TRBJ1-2	CASSSGGGYTF	TGTGCCAGCAGCTCCGGCGGTGGCTACACCTTC
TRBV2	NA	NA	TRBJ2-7	CARRRMISSYEQYF	TGTGCCAGACGAAGGATGATTAGCTCCTACGAGCAGTACTTC
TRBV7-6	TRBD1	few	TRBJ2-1	CASSSGQGFFAEQFF	TGTGCCAGCAGCTCGGGACAGGGGTTCTTCGCTGAGCAGTTCTTC
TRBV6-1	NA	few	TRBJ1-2	CASSEQGTYGYTF	TGTGCCAGCAGTGAACAGGGAACCTATGGCTACACCTTC
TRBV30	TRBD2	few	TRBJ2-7	CAWRTVTSSYEQYF	TGTGCCTGGAGAACGGTGACTAGCAGCTACGAGCAGTACTTC
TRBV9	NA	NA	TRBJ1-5	CASSVGGGPGQPQHF	TGTGCCAGCAGCGTAGGTGGAGGGCCGGGTCAGCCCCAGCATTTT
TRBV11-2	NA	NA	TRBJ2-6	CASSASVSSGANVLTF	TGTGCCAGCAGCGCCTCAGTGTCCTCTGGGGCCAACGTCCTGACTTTC
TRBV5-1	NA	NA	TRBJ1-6	CASSLTGGVNSPLHF	TGCGCCAGCAGCTTGACAGGTGGGGTAAATTCACCCCTCCACTTT
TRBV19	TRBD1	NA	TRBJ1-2	CASSGGQGVYGYTF	TGTGCCAGTAGCGGTGGACAGGGGGTCTATGGCTACACCTTC
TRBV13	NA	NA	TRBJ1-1	CASSISRRVIYTEAFF	TGTGCCAGCAGCATCAGTAGGAGGGTTATCTATACTGAAGCTTTCTTT
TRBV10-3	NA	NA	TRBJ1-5	CAISEPGTTGQHF	TGTGCCATCAGTGAGCCCGGGACAACAGGCCAGCATTTT
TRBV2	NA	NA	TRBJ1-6	CASSEWQGNSPLHF	TGTGCCAGCAGTGAATGGCAGGGGAATTCACCCCTCCACTTT
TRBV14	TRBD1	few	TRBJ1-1	CASSLLAGGMNTEAFF	TGTGCCAGCAGCCTCCTGGCAGGGGGGATGAACACTGAAGCTTTCTTT
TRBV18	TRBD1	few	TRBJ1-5	CASSPSGQDSNQPQHF	TGTGCCAGCTCACCCTCGGGACAGGATAGCAATCAGCCCCAGCATTTT
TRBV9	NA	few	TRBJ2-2	CASSVVGIPNTGELFF	TGTGCCAGCAGCGTAGTTGGAATTCCGAACACCGGGGAGCTGTTTTTT
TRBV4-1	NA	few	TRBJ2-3	CASSQDRGLTVTDTQYF	TGCGCCAGCAGCCAAGACAGGGGACTAACGGTCACAGATACGCAGTATTTT
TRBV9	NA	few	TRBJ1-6	CASSVATGDNSPLHF	TGTGCCAGCAGCGTAGCGACAGGAGATAATTCACCCCTCCACTTT
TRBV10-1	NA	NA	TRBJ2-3	CASSGPDTQYF	TGCGCCAGCAGTGGACCTGATACGCAGTATTTT
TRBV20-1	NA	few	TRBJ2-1	CSATLAYEQFF	TGCAGTGCTACCCTAGCGTATGAGCAGTTCTTC
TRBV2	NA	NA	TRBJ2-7	CARGVGYEQYF	TGTGCCAGGGGCGTAGGGTACGAGCAGTACTTC
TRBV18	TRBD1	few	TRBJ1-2	CASSTGDYGYTF	TGTGCCAGCTCCACAGGGGACTATGGCTACACCTTC
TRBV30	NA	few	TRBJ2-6	CAWSDGFSGANVLTF	TGTGCCTGGTCGGACGGATTTTCTGGGGCCAACGTCCTGACTTTC
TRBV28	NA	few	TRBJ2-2	CASIRGTSNTGELFF	TGTGCCAGCATAAGGGGGACCTCGAACACCGGGGAGCTGTTTTTT
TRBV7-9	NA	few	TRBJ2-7	CASSLLGAYEQYF	TGTGCCAGCAGCTTATTAGGGGCCTACGAGCAGTACTTC
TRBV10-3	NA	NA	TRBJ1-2	CAISGTDYGYTF	TGTGCCATCAGTGGGACAGACTATGGCTACACCTTC
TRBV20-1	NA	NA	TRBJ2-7	CSADRSYEQYF	TGCAGTGCCGACCGATCCTACGAGCAGTACTTC
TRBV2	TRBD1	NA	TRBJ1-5	CASSTGTGSNQPQHF	TGTGCCAGCAGTACCGGGACAGGCAGCAATCAGCCCCAGCATTTT
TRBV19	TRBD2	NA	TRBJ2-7	CASTSGGSYEQYF	TGTGCCAGTACTAGCGGGGGCTCCTACGAGCAGTACTTC